A single sample gave rise to the 31 T cell receptor beta chains below, sequenced in a study of shared clonotypes between healthy human individuals (dated by TCRdb to 2020 to 2022). The library was prepared using the immunoSEQ multiplex PCR assay. TCRdb re-hosts the immuneACCESS table, in-frame sequences only. Its copies lack some clones; in the studies checked, an unresolved V gene accounts for under half of them, and the cause for the rest is not known. This sample has about 2 million clones in its table, and roughly 94% of those were observed once. The ten largest clones take up 1% to 1.5% of the sample. CD8 naive samples were CD45RO-negative cells positively selected for CCR7, giving a CD45RA+CCR7+ population that excluded TemRA cells. Sequencing was done on a sample of naive CD8+ T cells sorted from blood. This sample's cell subset or site label indicates: CD45RA+CCR7+. These receptors originate from a man aged 18 to 29 in good health.

The chain is built from TRBV30 and TRBJ1-6; the match to TRBD1 covers 10 bases. Germline-derived CDR1 and CDR2 are GTSNPN and SVGIG (reference sequence). V trimming: 4 bases; J trimming: 9 bases; junction bases outside the gene matches: 6. This CDR3 is built from 14 residues. The CDR3 coding sequence is TGTGCCTGGACTTCTGGACAGGGGGGTTCACCCCTCCACTTT. It yields the protein CAWTSGQGGSPLHF.

The chain recombines TRBV18 with TRBJ2-5, with a weak D call TRBD2 (5 bases). This CDR3 comprises 15 residues. V was shortened by 2 bases and J by 1 base, with 11 bases between the two germline ends. Germline-derived CDR1 and CDR2 are KGHSH and LQKENI. Written as DNA, the CDR3 is TGTGCCAGCTCACCAGAGTCAGGAGGCCAAGAGACCCAGTACTTC. Amino acids: CASSPESGGQETQYF.

In regard to this clone: This sample includes further DNA sequences coding for the same CDR3. The chain recombines TRBV7-9 with TRBJ2-7; D gene ambiguous. The CDR3 consists of 13 residues. V lost 3 bases to trimming and J lost 0 bases, with 6 bases between them. Germline CDR1 reads SEHNR; CDR2 reads FQNEAQ (reference sequence). CDR3 DNA: TGTGCCAGCAGCTTTGACGCCTCCTACGAGCAGTACTTC. Its translation: CASSFDASYEQYF.

The chain couples TRBV5-6 to TRBJ2-7, with D perhaps TRBD2 (5 bases). Germline CDR1 reads SGHDT; CDR2 reads YYEEEE. The CDR3 totals 14 residues. V was trimmed by 4 bases and J by 0 bases, leaving 11 bases between them. As DNA, the CDR3 is TGTGCCAGCAGCCAGGCGGGTACCTCCTACGAGCAGTACTTC. Protein: CASSQAGTSYEQYF.

This clone was detected a few times. This CDR3 is also generated by other DNA sequences in the sample. This chain uses TRBV27 with TRBJ1-5; 7 nucleotides align to TRBD1. Looked up from germline, CDR1 is MNHEY and CDR2 is SMNVEV (reference sequence). The CDR3 consists of 13 residues. V gave up 5 bases and J gave up 4 bases; unmatched junction bases: 2. CDR3 sequence reads: CASSTGENQPQHF. The CDR3 nucleotides are TGTGCCAGCAGTACAGGGGAAAATCAGCCCCAGCATTTT.

A note on this clone: A much larger clone differs by one base, so this may be a read error. The V gene is TRBV9, the J gene TRBJ2-7; D call uncertain. Trimming removed 3 bases at V and 3 bases at J, with 4 bases between. The CDR3 runs 11 residues. CDR1 is SGDLS, CDR2 YYNGEE, per germline. In DNA form, the CDR3 reads TGTGCCAGCAGCGCCCGCTACGAGCAGTACTTC. It yields the protein CASSARYEQYF.

The rearrangement joins TRBV5-4 to TRBJ2-1, with D perhaps TRBD1 (6 bases). The V end was cut by 4 bases, the J end by 8 bases, with 13 bases between. Looked up from germline, CDR1 is SGHNT and CDR2 is YYREEE (reference sequence). The CDR3 is 13 residues long. CDR3 sequence (DNA): TGTGCCAGCAGCAAAGAGTCAGGGGATGAGCAGTTCTTC. Translating it yields CASSKESGDEQFF.

This chain connects TRBV11-3 to TRBJ1-1, with a weak D call TRBD1 (5 bases). The germline V and J ends were trimmed by 4 bases and 5 bases, with 17 bases remaining between them. Germline lookup yields CDR1 SGHNT and CDR2 YENEEA. This CDR3 comprises 15 residues. The CDR3 sequence: CASSSPPGVGTEAFF. In DNA, the CDR3 is TGTGCCAGCAGCTCCCCCCCGGGGGTCGGAACTGAAGCTTTCTTT.

This chain links TRBV9 with TRBJ2-5; TRBD1 or TRBD2 may be the D gene (7 bases each). V was shortened by 4 bases and J by 1 base, with 17 bases between the two germline ends. Germline loops: CDR1 SGDLS, CDR2 YYNGEE. The CDR3 loop spans 16 amino acids. The CDR3 nucleotides are TGTGCCAGCAGCTCCCCCAGGGGGGGGTTCCAAGAGACCCAGTACTTC. Encoded protein: CASSSPRGGFQETQYF.

This chain links TRBV5-1 with TRBJ2-5, with a weak D call TRBD1 (5 bases). Germline CDR1 and CDR2: SGHRS and YFSETQ. The CDR3 runs to 13 residues. V shed 1 base and J shed 5 bases, with 9 bases lying between them. The CDR3 sequence: CASSLSPGETQYF. CDR3 DNA: TGCGCCAGCAGCTTGTCCCCAGGGGAGACCCAGTACTTC.

This clone was detected once. The genes are TRBV16 and TRBJ2-7, with D unresolved. Looked up from germline, CDR1 is KGHSY and CDR2 is FQNENV. Trimming stripped 3 bases from V and 3 bases from J, with 3 bases between. The CDR3 loop spans 11 amino acids. CDR3 amino acids: CASSHLYEQYF. CDR3 in DNA: TGTGCCAGCAGCCACCTCTACGAGCAGTACTTC.

J is TRBJ2-2 and V is TRBV6-1; 9 bases map to TRBD1. The J segment lost 5 bases and the V segment lost 10 bases, leaving 11 bases of the junction unmatched. There are 15 residues in the CDR3. Germline CDR1 reads MNHNS; CDR2 reads SASEGT. The CDR3 sequence is CATIGTGRVTGELFF. For the CDR3, the DNA is TGTGCCACCATAGGGACAGGGCGGGTAACCGGGGAGCTGTTTTTT.

J is TRBJ2-2 and V is TRBV7-2, with TRBD2 matching over 12 bases. Trimming at V came to 5 bases and at J to 3 bases, leaving 4 bases not matched to a gene. CDR1 SGHTA and CDR2 FQGNSA come from the germline V gene. The CDR3 covers 16 residues. The CDR3 nucleotides read TGTGCCAGCAGCATACTAGCGGGGGGCCACACCGGGGAGCTGTTTTTT. This codes for CASSILAGGHTGELFF. The full variable domain, with the rest looked up from reference TRBV7-2 and TRBJ2-2, is GAGVSQSPSNKVTEKGKDVELRCDPISGHTALYWYRQSLGQGLEFLIYFQGNSAPDKSGLPSDRFSAERTGGSVSTLTIQRTQQEDSAVYLCASSILAGGHTGELFFGEGSRLTVL.

This sequence joins TRBV10-1 and TRBJ2-7; D is ambiguous. Germline CDR1 and CDR2: WNHNN and SYGVQD (reference sequence). The CDR3 runs 14 residues. V shed 9 bases and J shed 4 bases, with 19 bases lying between them. CDR3 sequence (DNA): TGCGCCAGTGGACCAGTCATGAGATTTTACGAGCAGTACTTC. Protein sequence: CASGPVMRFYEQYF.

This chain links TRBV6-5 with TRBJ2-3; D is undetermined. V was clipped by 0 bases and J by 5 bases, with 12 bases between them. CDR1 and CDR2 from the germline V gene are MNHEY and SVGAGI. CDR3 size: 15 residues. DNA of the CDR3: TGTGCCAGCAGTTACTCGAACGGGCGTGGAGATACGCAGTATTTT. The encoded protein is CASSYSNGRGDTQYF.

The chain is built from TRBV2 and TRBJ1-4, with a weak D call TRBD1 (5 bases). With 3 bases removed from V and 5 bases from J, the gap between germline ends came to 7 bases. This CDR3 has 13 amino acids. The germline gives CDR1 SNHLY, CDR2 FYNNEI. This CDR3 reads CASSDWGNEKLFF. DNA for the CDR3: TGTGCCAGCAGTGATTGGGGGAATGAAAAACTGTTTTTT.

The chain carries TRBV28 and TRBJ2-7; TRBD1 aligns across 7 bases. V was pared by 5 bases and J by 0 bases, with 10 bases of the junction left unmatched. This CDR3 is built from 16 residues. Per the germline V gene, CDR1 is MDHEN and CDR2 is SYDVKM. The CDR3 is CASSHPRGGYSYEQYF. CDR3 DNA: TGTGCCAGCAGTCATCCAAGAGGGGGCTACTCCTACGAGCAGTACTTC.

As DNA, the CDR3 is TGTGCCTGGAGTCCCGGACAGGGCTACGTCGAGCCCCAGCATTTT. Its protein product is CAWSPGQGYVEPQHF. The genes are TRBV30 and TRBJ1-5, with TRBD1 identical over 8 bases. Germline V CDR1 and CDR2: GTSNPN, SVGIG (reference sequence). The CDR3 is made up of 15 amino acids. After removal of 2 bases from V and 8 bases from J, the junction contained 11 bases not matched to a gene.

The V and J genes are TRBV4-1 and TRBJ2-3; a weak D match, TRBD2 (6 bases). This CDR3 is built from 16 residues. V gave up 4 bases and J gave up 0 bases, with 14 bases separating them. In germline, CDR1 is MGHRA, CDR2 YSYEKL. The DNA for the CDR3 is TGCGCCAGCAGCCCGGGCGGGATGGTTAGCACAGATACGCAGTATTTT. Translating gives CASSPGGMVSTDTQYF.

V is TRBV13 and J is TRBJ1-2, with D unresolved. The CDR3 sequence is 15 residues long. Trimming stripped 3 bases from V and 4 bases from J, with 15 bases between. The germline V gene has CDR1 PRHDT and CDR2 FYEKMQ (reference sequence). The CDR3, as DNA: TGTGCCAGCAGCTTCAGCCCACCCCAAACCTATGGCTACACCTTC. Protein sequence: CASSFSPPQTYGYTF.

V is TRBV10-2 and J is TRBJ1-6; 10 positions agree with TRBD1. This CDR3 region has 14 residues. The ends lost 5 bases at V and 11 bases at J; junction bases unmatched: 6. CDR1 is WSHSY and CDR2 is SAAADI in the germline V gene. The CDR3 protein is CASSPGQGSTPLHF. In DNA, the CDR3 is TGCGCCAGCAGTCCGGGACAGGGGAGTACACCCCTCCACTTT.

The J gene is TRBJ2-6, the V gene TRBV4-3; D may be TRBD2 (6 bases). Trimming took 1 base from V and 0 from J, leaving 13 bases between them. The germline CDR1 and CDR2 sequences are LGHNA and YSLEER. The CDR3 spans 18 residues. The CDR3 DNA reads as TGCGCCAGCAGCCAAGTCTCGGGACTGAGCTCTGGGGCCAACGTCCTGACTTTC. It yields the protein CASSQVSGLSSGANVLTF.

The chain links TRBV18 to TRBJ1-2; maybe TRBD1 (5 bases). Between the trimmed V and J ends, which lost 6 bases and 2 bases, there was a span of 7 bases. From germline, CDR1 is KGHSH and CDR2 LQKENI. The CDR3 is 12 amino acids. CDR3 protein: CASSDTNYGYTF. In DNA form, the CDR3 reads TGTGCCAGCTCGGACACAAACTATGGCTACACCTTC.

The chain has TRBV7-9 and TRBJ1-1; tentatively, D is TRBD1 (5 bases). The CDR3 runs to 16 residues. Germline CDR1 is SEHNR and CDR2 is FQNEAQ (reference sequence). Between the trimmed V and J ends, which lost 3 bases and 3 bases, there was a span of 17 bases. The CDR3 region is CASSFGTDLEDTEAFF. The CDR3 DNA reads TGTGCCAGCAGCTTTGGGACCGACCTGGAGGACACTGAAGCTTTCTTT.

The chain recombines TRBV27 with TRBJ2-1, with D perhaps TRBD2 (5 bases). The CDR3 has 13 residues. The germline CDR1 and CDR2 sequences are MNHEY and SMNVEV (reference sequence). V was cut by 5 bases and J by 9 bases, with 14 bases left in between. The DNA for the CDR3 is TGTGCCAGCAGTCTCGTGGCGGGCACTGAGCAGTTCTTC. Protein sequence: CASSLVAGTEQFF.

The CDR3 DNA reads TGTGCCAGCAGCTACGGACAGTACCAAGAGACCCAGTACTTC. Translation: CASSYGQYQETQYF. The genes are TRBV7-6 and TRBJ2-5; D is perhaps TRBD1 (6 bases). Germline lookup yields CDR1 SGHVS and CDR2 FNYEAQ. V lost 4 bases, J lost 0 bases, and 9 bases lay in between. This CDR3 region has 14 residues.

The genes are TRBV4-1 and TRBJ1-5; the D gene is possibly TRBD1 (5 bases). The CDR3 contains 17 residues. From germline, CDR1 is MGHRA and CDR2 YSYEKL. Trimming pared 0 bases from V and 2 bases from J, leaving 14 bases between. CDR3 residues: CASSQEAAGGGNQPQHF. The CDR3 nucleotides are TGCGCCAGCAGCCAAGAAGCCGCCGGGGGAGGCAATCAGCCCCAGCATTTT.

In its sample, this clone was seen a few times. The V call is TRBV7-9, the J call TRBJ2-7; TRBD2 agrees at 8 bases. The length of the CDR3 is 14 residues. The V gene end was trimmed by 2 bases and the J gene end by 6 bases; junction bases not matched to a gene: 6. Germline V lookup: CDR1 SEHNR, CDR2 FQNEAQ (reference sequence). DNA for the CDR3: TGTGCCAGCAGCTTAATAGCGGGACCACGCGAGCAGTACTTC. The encoded protein is CASSLIAGPREQYF.

This chain links TRBV2 with TRBJ2-2, with D perhaps TRBD2 (5 bases). Germline loops: CDR1 SNHLY, CDR2 FYNNEI. V lost 7 bases and J 7 bases, leaving 7 bases between the germline ends. The CDR3 is 11 residues long. DNA for the CDR3: TGTGCCAGCATCGAGGGCGGGGAGCTGTTTTTT. Its protein is CASIEGGELFF.

This chain links TRBV5-7 with TRBJ1-3, with 12 nucleotides matching TRBD1. TRBV5-7 is reported as an ORF; its role is uncertain. The J segment lost 0 bases and the V segment lost 1 base, leaving 2 bases of the junction unmatched. This CDR3 is 17 amino acids long. The CDR3 bases are TGTGCCAGCAGCTTGTGGGACAGGGGGCCCTCTGGAAACACCATATATTTT. This encodes CASSLWDRGPSGNTIYF.

The genes are TRBV30 and TRBJ2-3; D tentatively fits TRBD1 or TRBD2 (5 bases each). V shed 0 bases and J shed 12 bases, with 10 bases lying between them. The V gene's germline CDR1 is GTSNPN and CDR2 SVGIG (reference sequence). The CDR3 consists of 11 residues. CDR3 sequence: CAWSVGTYQYF. CDR3 DNA sequence: TGTGCCTGGAGTGTAGGGACCTACCAGTATTTT.